A selection of T cell receptor beta chains follows, all from one sample in a study of T cell responses to AZD1222 COVID-19 vaccine. Produced via immunoSEQ multiplex PCR; TCRdb's table is partial and in-frame only. The sample includes nearly 90,000 clones, roughly 88% seen only once; the top ten take 10%. The sample was peripheral blood, taken on day 0 of MenACWY control vaccination. Receptor source: an adult in good health. Each CDR3 is given with its conserved first and last residue. D genes are given only for firm matches. Not every row has a clone size; where given, it reads once, few, many or a size class.

abundance: NA
j_gene: TRBJ2-2
v_gene: TRBV6-5
d_gene: NA
CDR3nt: TGTGCCAGCAGTCCGGGGGCAGCGAACACCGGGGAGCTGTTTTTT
CDR3aa: CASSPGAANTGELFF

abundance: NA
j_gene: TRBJ2-1
v_gene: TRBV5-4
d_gene: NA
CDR3nt: TGTGCCAGCAGCTTGGAATTGAGGAGCTCCTACAATGAGCAGTTCTTC
CDR3aa: CASSLELRSSYNEQFF

abundance: NA
j_gene: TRBJ1-6
v_gene: TRBV6-5
d_gene: NA
CDR3nt: TGTGCCAGCAGGAGAGACAGTGTCTATAATTCACCCCTCCACTTT
CDR3aa: CASRRDSVYNSPLHF

abundance: NA
j_gene: TRBJ2-2
v_gene: TRBV19
d_gene: NA
CDR3nt: TGTGCCAGTAGAACTACCCGCACAGGGAGCACCGGGGAGCTGTTTTTT
CDR3aa: CASRTTRTGSTGELFF

abundance: NA
j_gene: TRBJ1-1
v_gene: TRBV30
d_gene: TRBD1
CDR3nt: TGTGCCTGGAGTGTAGGAATAGGGGGCATCACTGAAGCTTTCTTT
CDR3aa: CAWSVGIGGITEAFF

abundance: NA
j_gene: TRBJ1-6
v_gene: TRBV5-1
d_gene: NA
CDR3nt: TGCGCCAGCAGGGAGGACAGCTCCTATAATTCACCCCTCCACTTT
CDR3aa: CASREDSSYNSPLHF

abundance: NA
j_gene: TRBJ2-2
v_gene: TRBV5-5
d_gene: NA
CDR3nt: TGTGCCAGCAGCTCCAGGGGATCCGGGGAGCTGTTTTTT
CDR3aa: CASSSRGSGELFF

abundance: NA
j_gene: TRBJ2-7
v_gene: TRBV7-9
d_gene: NA
CDR3nt: TGTGCCAGCAGCTTATGGGGGACCCCTTGGCAGTACTTC
CDR3aa: CASSLWGTPWQYF

abundance: NA
j_gene: TRBJ2-5
v_gene: TRBV5-5
d_gene: NA
CDR3nt: TGTGCCAGCAGCCCTGAGGCACAAGAGACCCAGTACTTC
CDR3aa: CASSPEAQETQYF

abundance: NA
j_gene: TRBJ2-7
v_gene: TRBV15
d_gene: TRBD2
CDR3nt: TGTGCCACCAGCAGAGAGGGACTAGCGGTTGGCGAGCAGTACTTC
CDR3aa: CATSREGLAVGEQYF

abundance: NA
j_gene: TRBJ2-1
v_gene: TRBV5-1
d_gene: NA
CDR3nt: TGCGCCAGCAGCTTCCCCGGTCCAAAAGGGGAGCAGTTCTTC
CDR3aa: CASSFPGPKGEQFF

abundance: NA
j_gene: TRBJ2-1
v_gene: TRBV3-1/TRBV3-2
d_gene: TRBD1
CDR3nt: TGTGCCAGCAGCCCGGACAGGGCAAGGCACAATGAGCAGTTCTTC
CDR3aa: CASSPDRARHNEQFF

abundance: NA
j_gene: TRBJ2-2
v_gene: TRBV27
d_gene: NA
CDR3nt: TGTGCCAGCAGTTTAAATTACCAGAACACCGGGGAGCTGTTTTTT
CDR3aa: CASSLNYQNTGELFF

abundance: NA
j_gene: TRBJ2-7
v_gene: TRBV6-5
d_gene: NA
CDR3nt: TGTGCCAGCAGTTACCAGATCTCCTACGAGCAGTACTTC
CDR3aa: CASSYQISYEQYF

abundance: NA
j_gene: TRBJ2-7
v_gene: TRBV5-4
d_gene: TRBD1
CDR3nt: TGTGCCAGCAGCGAGGGACAGGGGGCAATTTACGAGCAGTACTTC
CDR3aa: CASSEGQGAIYEQYF

abundance: NA
j_gene: TRBJ1-6
v_gene: TRBV4-2
d_gene: TRBD1
CDR3nt: TGTGCCAGCAGCCGACAACCGGGACAGGGGGATTCACCCCTCCACTTT
CDR3aa: CASSRQPGQGDSPLHF

abundance: NA
j_gene: TRBJ2-3
v_gene: TRBV6-5
d_gene: NA
CDR3nt: TGTGCCAGCAGTTACTCGATGGCAGTTAGCACAGATACGCAGTATTTT
CDR3aa: CASSYSMAVSTDTQYF

abundance: NA
j_gene: TRBJ2-2
v_gene: TRBV19
d_gene: NA
CDR3nt: TGTGCCAGTAAGCGACAGGCTGCGAACACCGGGGAGCTGTTTTTT
CDR3aa: CASKRQAANTGELFF

abundance: NA
j_gene: TRBJ1-4
v_gene: TRBV5-4
d_gene: TRBD1
CDR3nt: TGTGCCAGCAGCTCATTGGGACAGGGAGGGAGGAATGAAAAACTGTTTTTT
CDR3aa: CASSSLGQGGRNEKLFF

abundance: many
j_gene: TRBJ1-5
v_gene: TRBV4-1
d_gene: NA
CDR3nt: TGCGCCAGCAGCCAACTACAGGGCTTCAATCAGCCCCAGCATTTT
CDR3aa: CASSQLQGFNQPQHF

abundance: NA
j_gene: TRBJ1-5
v_gene: TRBV19
d_gene: NA
CDR3nt: TGTGCCAGTACCCCAGGGCGGGGTAGCAATCAGCCCCAGCATTTT
CDR3aa: CASTPGRGSNQPQHF

abundance: NA
j_gene: TRBJ2-7
v_gene: TRBV6-4
d_gene: NA
CDR3nt: TGTGCCAGCAGTAGCCTCCTCCGACAGGACGGGAGCTCCTACGAGCAGTACTTC
CDR3aa: CASSSLLRQDGSSYEQYF

abundance: NA
j_gene: TRBJ1-5
v_gene: TRBV28
d_gene: TRBD1
CDR3nt: TGTGCCAGCAGTTTCGTGCAGGGCAGGGGGAATAGCAATCAGCCCCAGCATTTT
CDR3aa: CASSFVQGRGNSNQPQHF

abundance: NA
j_gene: TRBJ2-3
v_gene: TRBV11-1
d_gene: TRBD1
CDR3nt: TGTGCCAGCAGCAACACAGGGGGCGCAACAGATACGCAGTATTTT
CDR3aa: CASSNTGGATDTQYF

abundance: NA
j_gene: TRBJ2-5
v_gene: TRBV7-7
d_gene: TRBD1
CDR3nt: TGTGCCAGCAGCAAAGACAGGGGACCCCAAGAGACCCAGTACTTC
CDR3aa: CASSKDRGPQETQYF

abundance: NA
j_gene: TRBJ2-3
v_gene: TRBV19
d_gene: TRBD1
CDR3nt: TGTGCCAGTAGCACGACAGGGGGCGCGGGGGATACGCAGTATTTT
CDR3aa: CASSTTGGAGDTQYF

abundance: NA
j_gene: TRBJ2-7
v_gene: TRBV7-2
d_gene: TRBD1
CDR3nt: TGTGCCAGCAGCTTAGGATACCTGGGACAGGGGGTATCGTACGAGCAGTACTTC
CDR3aa: CASSLGYLGQGVSYEQYF

abundance: NA
j_gene: TRBJ2-5
v_gene: TRBV3-1/TRBV3-2
d_gene: NA
CDR3nt: TGTGCCAGCAGCCAACGAGGACAGACACAAGAGACCCAGTACTTC
CDR3aa: CASSQRGQTQETQYF

abundance: NA
j_gene: TRBJ1-3
v_gene: TRBV9
d_gene: NA
CDR3nt: TGTGCCAGCAGCGCCAGGGGCAGCTCTGGAAACACCATATATTTT
CDR3aa: CASSARGSSGNTIYF

abundance: NA
j_gene: TRBJ1-2
v_gene: TRBV7-2
d_gene: NA
CDR3nt: TGTGCCAGCAGCCCCGGCGGGGCGGCTGGCTATGGCTACACCTTC
CDR3aa: CASSPGGAAGYGYTF

abundance: NA
j_gene: TRBJ2-3
v_gene: TRBV18
d_gene: NA
CDR3nt: TGTGCCAGCTCACCCAGGCTAGCTGGCACAGATACGCAGTATTTT
CDR3aa: CASSPRLAGTDTQYF

abundance: NA
j_gene: TRBJ1-1
v_gene: TRBV4-3
d_gene: NA
CDR3nt: TGCGCCAGCAGCCAAGACAGATCAGCTGAAGCTTTCTTT
CDR3aa: CASSQDRSAEAFF

abundance: NA
j_gene: TRBJ1-2
v_gene: TRBV7-9
d_gene: NA
CDR3nt: TGTGCCAGCAGTCGACGTATAGCTAACTATGGCTACACCTTC
CDR3aa: CASSRRIANYGYTF

abundance: NA
j_gene: TRBJ2-2
v_gene: TRBV5-1
d_gene: NA
CDR3nt: TGCGCCAGCACACCGGGGGACAGCAACACCGGGGAGCTGTTTTTT
CDR3aa: CASTPGDSNTGELFF

abundance: NA
j_gene: TRBJ2-4
v_gene: TRBV3-1/TRBV3-2
d_gene: NA
CDR3nt: TGTGCCAGCAGCCAAGCGTCCCTAAGAGACATTCAGTACTTC
CDR3aa: CASSQASLRDIQYF

abundance: NA
j_gene: TRBJ2-7
v_gene: TRBV7-8
d_gene: TRBD1
CDR3nt: TGTGCCAGCAGCTTGGCCCCGGGACAGAATTACGAGCAGTACTTC
CDR3aa: CASSLAPGQNYEQYF

abundance: NA
j_gene: TRBJ1-1
v_gene: TRBV7-9
d_gene: NA
CDR3nt: TGTGCCAGCAGCTTGGCCGGGACGGAGAAAGCTTTCTTT
CDR3aa: CASSLAGTEKAFF

abundance: NA
j_gene: TRBJ1-1
v_gene: TRBV6-6
d_gene: NA
CDR3nt: TGTGCCAGCAGTTACAGGGCACAGTATAACACTGAAGCTTTCTTT
CDR3aa: CASSYRAQYNTEAFF

abundance: NA
j_gene: TRBJ1-2
v_gene: TRBV14
d_gene: NA
CDR3nt: TGTGCCAGCAGCCAAGATTTTCGGCATCCGGGGCCTCAGACTGGCTACACCTTC
CDR3aa: CASSQDFRHPGPQTGYTF

abundance: NA
j_gene: TRBJ1-3
v_gene: TRBV4-3
d_gene: NA
CDR3nt: TGCGCCAGCAGCCCCCCTTTAGGGAACACCATATATTTT
CDR3aa: CASSPPLGNTIYF

abundance: NA
j_gene: TRBJ1-3
v_gene: TRBV6-1
d_gene: NA
CDR3nt: TGTGCCAGCAGTGAAAAGGGAAACACCATATATTTT
CDR3aa: CASSEKGNTIYF

abundance: few
j_gene: TRBJ1-1
v_gene: TRBV4-3
d_gene: NA
CDR3nt: TGCGCCAGCAGCCAAGAGAGCAGGAACACTGAAGCTTTCTTT
CDR3aa: CASSQESRNTEAFF

abundance: NA
j_gene: TRBJ2-7
v_gene: TRBV6-2/TRBV6-3
d_gene: NA
CDR3nt: TGTGCCAGCAGTTACTTGGACACCTACGAGCAGTACTTC
CDR3aa: CASSYLDTYEQYF

abundance: NA
j_gene: TRBJ1-5
v_gene: TRBV4-2
d_gene: NA
CDR3nt: TGTGCCAGCAGCCAAGCACCCCAGGGGCCCCAGCATTTT
CDR3aa: CASSQAPQGPQHF

abundance: NA
j_gene: TRBJ2-2
v_gene: TRBV3-1/TRBV3-2
d_gene: NA
CDR3nt: TGTGCCAGCAGCCCCTACAGGACAAACCTGGACCGGACCACCGGGGAGCTGTTTTTT
CDR3aa: CASSPYRTNLDRTTGELFF

abundance: few
j_gene: TRBJ2-5
v_gene: TRBV5-1
d_gene: TRBD2
CDR3nt: TGCGCCAGCAGCTTGGCGGGGGGACCCCAAGAGACCCAGTACTTC
CDR3aa: CASSLAGGPQETQYF

abundance: NA
j_gene: TRBJ1-3
v_gene: TRBV5-1
d_gene: NA
CDR3nt: TGCGCCAGCAGCTTAACCGGGGTCTCTGGAAACACCATATATTTT
CDR3aa: CASSLTGVSGNTIYF

abundance: NA
j_gene: TRBJ2-7
v_gene: TRBV18
d_gene: TRBD1
CDR3nt: TGTGCCAGCTCGCCCACAGGGGGATCCTACGAGCAGTACTTC
CDR3aa: CASSPTGGSYEQYF

abundance: NA
j_gene: TRBJ2-6
v_gene: TRBV7-2
d_gene: TRBD1
CDR3nt: TGTGCCAGCAGCTTAGGTGACAGGGGGCTCTCTGGGGCCAACGTCCTGACTTTC
CDR3aa: CASSLGDRGLSGANVLTF

abundance: NA
j_gene: TRBJ1-3
v_gene: TRBV30
d_gene: TRBD1
CDR3nt: TGTGCCTGGAATCGACAGGGGGCTGAAAACACCATATATTTT
CDR3aa: CAWNRQGAENTIYF

abundance: once
j_gene: TRBJ2-1
v_gene: TRBV6-2/TRBV6-3
d_gene: NA
CDR3nt: TGTGCCAGCAGTTACTCCAGAGACAATGAGCAGTTCTTC
CDR3aa: CASSYSRDNEQFF

abundance: NA
j_gene: TRBJ1-4
v_gene: TRBV2
d_gene: NA
CDR3nt: TGTGCCAGCAGTGAAAGACAGGCTTATGAAAAACTGTTTTTT
CDR3aa: CASSERQAYEKLFF